This T cell receptor (beta chain) was obtained from a study of radiotherapy plus CTLA-4 blockade in lung cancer. Study context: Among patients, more than 15% showed objective responses, and 25% to 35% had disease control.

This CDR3 comprises 12 residues. V was trimmed by 1 base and J by 6 bases, leaving 7 bases between them. CDR1 and CDR2 (germline): MDHEN, SYDVKM. Those patients who had chemo-refractory metastatic non-small-cell lung cancer were given focal radiation along with CTLA-4 blockade through ipilimumab. The data were produced by immunoSEQ multiplex PCR, yet TCRdb's version contains in-frame clones alone and is incomplete. This sample carries under 110,000 clones, 85% of them seen once, and the ten largest clones take 2.4%. The clonotype originates from a human donor with non-small cell lung cancer that progressed on radiotherapy plus ipilimumab. Some clones in this sample may be carry-over from other donors' samples. The sample here was peripheral blood, taken from a patient treated with radiotherapy plus ipilimumab. The chain combines TRBV28 with TRBJ2-7; D remains unclear. The CDR3 spells CASSLFPPEQYF. The CDR3 nucleotides are TGTGCCAGCAGTTTATTTCCCCCCGAGCAGTACTTC.